This T cell receptor (beta chain) originates from a study of blood T cell repertoires in COVID-19. Produced via immunoSEQ multiplex PCR; TCRdb's table is partial and in-frame only. The top ten hold approximately 4.3% of the sample, which has 110,000 or so clones, around 90% seen once. Trimming took 1 base from V and 9 from J, leaving 7 bases between them. In germline, CDR1 is MGHDK, CDR2 SYGVNS. The CDR3 sequence is 12 residues long. Sequenced: peripheral blood. This TCR was sampled from a woman between 45 and 65 years old with acute or convalescent COVID-19. The rearrangement joins TRBV25-1 to TRBJ2-1, with D perhaps TRBD1 (5 bases). CDR3 residues: CASSEWGGEQFF. Here the CDR3 DNA reads TGTGCCAGCAGTGAATGGGGCGGTGAGCAGTTCTTC.